This T cell receptor beta chain was captured by sequencing in a study of blood T cell repertoires in COVID-19. CDR1 and CDR2 (germline): KGHSH, LQKENI. The CDR3 extends over 15 amino acids. V lost 0 bases to trimming and J lost 4 bases, with 12 bases between them. Assay used: immunoSEQ multiplex PCR; TCRdb lists only in-frame clones, some missing. The table has roughly 70,000 clones, 88% seen once. This chain joins TRBV18 and TRBJ1-1, with TRBD1 as a possible D gene (6 bases). This clonotype originated in a human donor in a cohort sampled during active COVID-19. Material for sequencing was peripheral blood. The CDR3 sequence is CASSPPRGASTEAFF. CDR3 in DNA: TGTGCCAGCTCACCACCGCGGGGGGCGAGCACTGAAGCTTTCTTT.